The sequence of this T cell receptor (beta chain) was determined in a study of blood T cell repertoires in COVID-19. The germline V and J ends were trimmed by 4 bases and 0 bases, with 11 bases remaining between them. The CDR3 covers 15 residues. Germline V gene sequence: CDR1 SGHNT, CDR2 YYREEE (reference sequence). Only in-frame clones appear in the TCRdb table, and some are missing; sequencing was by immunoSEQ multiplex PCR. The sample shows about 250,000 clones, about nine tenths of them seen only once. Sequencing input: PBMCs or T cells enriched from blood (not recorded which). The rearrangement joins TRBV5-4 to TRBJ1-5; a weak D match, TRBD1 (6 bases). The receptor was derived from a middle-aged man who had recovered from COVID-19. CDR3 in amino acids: CASSGGPNSNQPQHF. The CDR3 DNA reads TGTGCCAGCAGCGGGGGCCCGAATAGCAATCAGCCCCAGCATTTT.